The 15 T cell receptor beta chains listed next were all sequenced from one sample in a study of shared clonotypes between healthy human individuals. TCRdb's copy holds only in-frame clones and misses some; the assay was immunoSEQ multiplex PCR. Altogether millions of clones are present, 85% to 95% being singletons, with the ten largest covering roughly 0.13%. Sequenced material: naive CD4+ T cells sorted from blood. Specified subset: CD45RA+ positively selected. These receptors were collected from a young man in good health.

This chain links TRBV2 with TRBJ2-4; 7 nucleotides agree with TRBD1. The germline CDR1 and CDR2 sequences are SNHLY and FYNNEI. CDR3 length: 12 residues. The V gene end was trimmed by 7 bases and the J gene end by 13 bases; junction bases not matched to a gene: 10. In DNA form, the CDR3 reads TGTGCCAGCACCCTAGGGGGCACCCCCCAGTACTTC. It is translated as CASTLGGTPQYF.

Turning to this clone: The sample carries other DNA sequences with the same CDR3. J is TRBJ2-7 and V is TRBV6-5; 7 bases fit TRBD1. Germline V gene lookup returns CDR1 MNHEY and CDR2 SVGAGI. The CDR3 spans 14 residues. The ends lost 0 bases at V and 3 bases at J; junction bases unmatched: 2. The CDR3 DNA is TGTGCCAGCAGTTACTCGGGACAGAGCTACGAGCAGTACTTC. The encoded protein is CASSYSGQSYEQYF.

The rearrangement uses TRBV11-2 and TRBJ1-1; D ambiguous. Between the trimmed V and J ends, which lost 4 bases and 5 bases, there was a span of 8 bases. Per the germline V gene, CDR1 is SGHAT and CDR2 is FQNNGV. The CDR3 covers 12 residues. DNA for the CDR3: TGTGCCAGCAGCTCAATGAGGACTGAAGCTTTCTTT. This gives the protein CASSSMRTEAFF. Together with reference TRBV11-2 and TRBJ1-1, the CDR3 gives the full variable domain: EAGVAQSPRYKIIEKRQSVAFWCNPISGHATLYWYQQILGQGPKLLIQFQNNGVVDDSQLPKDRFSAERLKGVDSTLKIQPAKLEDSAVYLCASSSMRTEAFFGQGTRLTVV.

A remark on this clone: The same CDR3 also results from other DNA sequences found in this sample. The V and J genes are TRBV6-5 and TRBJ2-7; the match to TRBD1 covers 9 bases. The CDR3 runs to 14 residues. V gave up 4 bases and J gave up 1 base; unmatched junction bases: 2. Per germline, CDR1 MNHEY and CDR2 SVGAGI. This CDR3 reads CASSSGTGSYEQYF. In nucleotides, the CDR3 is TGTGCCAGCAGTTCTGGGACAGGGTCCTACGAGCAGTACTTC.

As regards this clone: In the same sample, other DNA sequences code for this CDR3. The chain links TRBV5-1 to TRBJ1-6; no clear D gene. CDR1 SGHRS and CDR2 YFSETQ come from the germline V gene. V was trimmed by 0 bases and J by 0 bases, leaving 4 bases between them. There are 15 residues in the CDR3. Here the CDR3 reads CASSLGNSYNSPLHF. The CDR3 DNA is TGCGCCAGCAGCTTGGGGAACTCCTATAATTCACCCCTCCACTTT.

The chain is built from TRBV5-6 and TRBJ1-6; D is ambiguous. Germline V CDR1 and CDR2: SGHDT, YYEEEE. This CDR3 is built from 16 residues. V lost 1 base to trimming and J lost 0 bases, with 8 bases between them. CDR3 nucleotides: TGTGCCAGCAGCTTGACCGGGAGCTCCTATAATTCACCCCTCCACTTT. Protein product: CASSLTGSSYNSPLHF. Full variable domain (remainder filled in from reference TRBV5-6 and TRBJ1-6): DAGVTQSPTHLIKTRGQQVTLRCSPKSGHDTVSWYQQALGQGPQFIFQYYEEEERQRGNFPDRFSGHQFPNYSSELNVNALLLGDSALYLCASSLTGSSYNSPLHFGNGTRLTVT.

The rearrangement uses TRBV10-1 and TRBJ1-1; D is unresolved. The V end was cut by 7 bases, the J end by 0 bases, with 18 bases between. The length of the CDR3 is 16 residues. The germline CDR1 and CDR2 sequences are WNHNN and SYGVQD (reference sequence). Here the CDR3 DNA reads TGCGCCAGCAAGGATGGAACAGTCGGACTGAACACTGAAGCTTTCTTT. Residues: CASKDGTVGLNTEAFF.

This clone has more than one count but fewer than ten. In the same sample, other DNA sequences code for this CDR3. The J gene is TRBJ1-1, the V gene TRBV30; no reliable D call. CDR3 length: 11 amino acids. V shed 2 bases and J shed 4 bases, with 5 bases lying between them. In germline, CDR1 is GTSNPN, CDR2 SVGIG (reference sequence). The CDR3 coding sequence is TGTGCCTGGAGTCTAAGCACTGAAGCTTTCTTT. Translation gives CAWSLSTEAFF.

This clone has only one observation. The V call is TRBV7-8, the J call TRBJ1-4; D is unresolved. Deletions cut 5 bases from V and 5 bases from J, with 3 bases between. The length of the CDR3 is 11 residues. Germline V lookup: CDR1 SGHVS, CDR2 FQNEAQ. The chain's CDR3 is CASSRNEKLFF. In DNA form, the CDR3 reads TGTGCCAGCAGCCGGAATGAAAAACTGTTTTTT.

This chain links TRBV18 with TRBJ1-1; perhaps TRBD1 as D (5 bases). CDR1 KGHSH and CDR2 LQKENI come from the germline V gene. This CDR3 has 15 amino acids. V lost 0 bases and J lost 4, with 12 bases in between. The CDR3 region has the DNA TGTGCCAGCTCACCACCGCGATCGGGGGGCACTGAAGCTTTCTTT. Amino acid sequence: CASSPPRSGGTEAFF. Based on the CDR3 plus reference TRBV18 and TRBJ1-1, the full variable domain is NAGVMQNPRHLVRRRGQEARLRCSPMKGHSHVYWYRQLPEEGLKFMVYLQKENIIDESGMPKERFSAEFPKEGPSILRIQQVVRGDSAAYFCASSPPRSGGTEAFFGQGTRLTVV.

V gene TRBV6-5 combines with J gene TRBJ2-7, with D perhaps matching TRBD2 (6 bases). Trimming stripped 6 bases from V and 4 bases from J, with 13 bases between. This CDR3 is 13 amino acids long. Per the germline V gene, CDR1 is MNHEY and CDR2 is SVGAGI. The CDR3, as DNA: TGTGCCAGCAGCTCGGGGGATCGGTACGAGCAGTACTTC. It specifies CASSSGDRYEQYF.

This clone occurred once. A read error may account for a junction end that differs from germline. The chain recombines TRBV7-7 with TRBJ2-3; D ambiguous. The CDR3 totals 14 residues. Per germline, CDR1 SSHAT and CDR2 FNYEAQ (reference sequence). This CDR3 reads CASSLAGGSDTQYF. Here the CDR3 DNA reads TGTGCTAGCAGCTTAGCTGGCGGTTCAGATACGCAGTATTTT.

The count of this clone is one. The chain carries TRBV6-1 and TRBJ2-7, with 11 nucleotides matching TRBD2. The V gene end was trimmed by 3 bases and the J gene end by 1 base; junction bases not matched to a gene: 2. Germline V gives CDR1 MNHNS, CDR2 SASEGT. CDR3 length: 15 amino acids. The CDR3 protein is CASSDTSGGSYEQYF. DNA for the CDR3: TGTGCCAGCAGTGATACTAGCGGGGGTTCCTACGAGCAGTACTTC.

In DNA, the CDR3 is TGTGCCAGCAGTGTCGCAATGGGACTAGCGGAAGAGACCCAGTACTTC. Translating gives CASSVAMGLAEETQYF. The chain has TRBV2 and TRBJ2-5; 11 bases agree with TRBD2. Germline lookup yields CDR1 SNHLY and CDR2 FYNNEI. The CDR3 has 16 residues. The junction had 7 bases not matched to a gene; V was cut back by 4 bases and J by 3 bases.

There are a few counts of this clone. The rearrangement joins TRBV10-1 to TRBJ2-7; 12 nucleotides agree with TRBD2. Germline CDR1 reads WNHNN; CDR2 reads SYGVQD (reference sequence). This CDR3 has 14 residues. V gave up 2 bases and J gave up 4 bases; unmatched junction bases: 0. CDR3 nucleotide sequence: TGCGCCAGCAGTGAGGGACTAGCGGGGTACGAGCAGTACTTC. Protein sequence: CASSEGLAGYEQYF.